This T cell receptor (beta chain) was documented in a study of OX40 agonist ivuxolimab in advanced cancers. Germline CDR1 reads MNHNY; CDR2 reads SVGAGI (reference sequence). This CDR3 has 16 amino acids. Losses at the gene ends were 4 bases for V and 3 bases for J; bases not matched to a gene: 6. Sequenced by immunoSEQ multiplex PCR; TCRdb stores in-frame clones only, minus some. This repertoire shows more than 95,000 clones, 90% to 95% found once; its top ten account for about 0.31%. Overall study findings and caveats: The authors did not determine the antigen specificity of the expanded peripheral T cells.

As to this clone: No antigen is known for it.

The input for sequencing was CD4+ or CD8+ T cells sorted from blood, taken in a trial of the OX40 agonist ivuxolimab. This TCR was recovered from an adult with an advanced solid tumor such as melanoma, head and neck, liver or kidney cancer. The gene calls are TRBV6-6 and TRBJ2-4, with TRBD1 matching over 10 bases. The CDR3 spells CASSFRTGGGKNIQYF. CDR3 nucleotide sequence: TGTGCCAGCAGTTTTAGGACAGGGGGGGGCAAAAACATTCAGTACTTC.